This T cell receptor (beta chain) appears in the sequencing data of a study of T cells in localized non-small cell lung cancer. Study results and limitations: Higher blood T cell density went with longer overall survival. The study sequenced only one region of the tumor. As a result, intratumor heterogeneity could not be excluded and remains possible.

The table came from immunoSEQ multiplex PCR; TCRdb's copy has only in-frame clones and leaves some out. The table lists 100,000 to 150,000 clones, roughly 90% of them singletons. The CDR3 runs 14 residues. Germline lookup yields CDR1 SNHLY and CDR2 FYNNEI. Trimming took 6 bases from V and 8 from J, leaving 16 bases between them. This clone appeared once. Its target is not known. This sample comprised peripheral blood, obtained before any cancer treatment. This receptor was taken from a female donor of 60 years or more with stage I lung adenocarcinoma. This chain joins TRBV2 and TRBJ1-4; D is unresolved. The CDR3 region is CASSALGVGEKLFF. CDR3 DNA: TGTGCCAGCAGCGCCCTTGGGGTTGGGGAAAAACTGTTTTTT. Supplemented by reference TRBV2 and TRBJ1-4, the full variable domain reads EPEVTQTPSHQVTQMGQEVILRCVPISNHLYFYWYRQILGQKVEFLVSFYNNEISEKSEIFDDQFSVERPDGSNFTLKIRSTKLEDSAMYFCASSALGVGEKLFFGSGTQLSVL.